This T cell receptor (beta chain) stems from a study of blood T cell repertoires in COVID-19. Profiled with immunoSEQ multiplex PCR; TCRdb holds only in-frame clones, not every one. Among around 130,000 clones listed, around 89% were seen once. The CDR3 is 13 residues long. CDR1 SGDLS and CDR2 YYNGEE come from the germline V gene. Germline trimming cut 4 bases from V and 4 bases from J; bases unmatched to any gene: 2. The TCR sequence derives from a man in his fifties or sixties with active or convalescent COVID-19. The chain uses TRBV9 and TRBJ2-1; 7 positions match TRBD2. The sequenced material came from peripheral blood. CDR3: CASSRGEYNEQFF. The CDR3 bases are TGTGCCAGCAGCCGGGGGGAGTACAATGAGCAGTTCTTC.